This entry lists 9 T cell receptor beta chains sequenced from one sample in a study of low-dose radiotherapy and immunotherapy resistance in tumors. TRAV- and TRBV-specific primers, spanning alpha and beta chains, primed first-strand cDNA. The authors amplified TCRs for about 18 PCR cycles with a constant-region primer and a V-primer adapter. TCRdb re-derived calls from the reads in MiXCR, one entry per CDR3 protein. Of 85,000 to 95,000 distinct CDR3 sequences in the sample, under 10% were seen once. Time point denoted: before trial treatment. Sequencing used PBMCs, obtained before treatment. These receptors were taken from a male donor with prostate cancer.

This clonotype has at least ten counts. The chain joins TRBV5-1 to TRBJ2-7, with D perhaps matching TRBD1 (6 bases). The V and J ends lost 7 bases and 3 bases respectively, with 20 bases between them. Germline V gene sequence: CDR1 SGHRS, CDR2 YFSETQ. This CDR3 is 15 amino acids long. The CDR3 spells CASGLSTGRVYEQYF. In DNA, the CDR3 is TGCGCCAGCGGGTTATCTACAGGGAGAGTCTACGAGCAGTACTTC.

The table lists this clonotype with many counts. CDR3 region: CASSLYRGAGEFIYNEQFF. CDR3 coding DNA: TGTGCCAGCAGCCTTTATAGGGGAGCGGGGGAATTTATCTACAATGAGCAGTTCTTC. The chain joins TRBV7-8 to TRBJ2-1; 8 nucleotides line up with TRBD2. Trimming took 5 bases from V and 3 from J; bases not matched to a gene: 18. The CDR3 is made up of 19 amino acids. From germline, CDR1 is SGHVS and CDR2 FQNEAQ.

The sample holds many counts of this clonotype. In DNA, the CDR3 is TGTGCCAGCAGGGAAGGGTTCTACGAGCAGTACTTC. It encodes CASREGFYEQYF. J is TRBJ2-7 and V is TRBV6-6; D ambiguous. The CDR3 covers 12 residues. Germline V gene lookup returns CDR1 MNHNY and CDR2 SVGAGI (reference sequence). The V gene lost 6 bases and the J gene lost 3 bases, with 9 bases spanning the gap.

This clonotype appeared many times. The rearrangement links TRBV20-1 to TRBJ2-1; 13 bases are shared with TRBD2. Looked up from germline, CDR1 is DFQATT and CDR2 is SNEGSKA (reference sequence). With V trimmed by 1 base and J by 7 bases, 10 bases remained unmatched. The length of the CDR3 is 17 residues. CDR3 residues: CSARVTSGRAGRNEQFF. DNA of the CDR3: TGCAGTGCTAGAGTTACTAGCGGGAGGGCCGGCCGGAATGAGCAGTTCTTC.

This clonotype was observed many times. The chain joins TRBV19 to TRBJ2-7; 14 bases align to TRBD2. The trim removed 9 bases at V and 5 bases at J, leaving 9 bases unmatched. Germline V gives CDR1 LNHDA, CDR2 SQIVND (reference sequence). The CDR3 is 15 amino acids. This CDR3 is CASQTGTSGSNEQYF. The CDR3 DNA follows: TGTGCCAGCCAGACAGGGACTAGCGGGAGTAACGAGCAGTACTTC. Based on the CDR3 plus reference TRBV19 and TRBJ2-7, the full variable domain is DGGITQSPKYLFRKEGQNVTLSCEQNLNHDAMYWYRQDPGQGLRLIYYSQIVNDFQKGDIAEGYSVSREKKESFPLTVTSAQKNPTAFYLCASQTGTSGSNEQYFGPGTRLTVT.

This clonotype was detected ten times or more. The chain joins TRBV18 to TRBJ1-1, with 7 bases fitting TRBD1. Germline V CDR1 and CDR2: KGHSH, LQKENI. The CDR3 loop spans 15 amino acids. V shed 1 base, J shed 0 bases, and the junction held 2 bases outside the gene matches. The CDR3 sequence: CASSPQTGLNTEAFF. The DNA for the CDR3 is TGTGCCAGCTCACCACAGACAGGGTTGAACACTGAAGCTTTCTTT.

The table lists this clonotype with many counts. The gene calls are TRBV5-4 and TRBJ2-7; 11 bases align to TRBD2. The V and J ends lost 4 bases and 6 bases, in that order; junction bases with no gene match: 3. This CDR3 has 13 amino acids. The germline CDR1 and CDR2 sequences are SGHNT and YYREEE (reference sequence). The CDR3 reads CASSDGTSGEQYF. The DNA for the CDR3 is TGTGCCAGCAGCGATGGGACTAGCGGCGAGCAGTACTTC. The whole variable domain, remainder taken from reference TRBV5-4 and TRBJ2-7, is ETGVTQSPTHLIKTRGQQVTLRCSSQSGHNTVSWYQQALGQGPQFIFQYYREEENGRGNFPPRFSGLQFPNYSSELNVNALELDDSALYLCASSDGTSGEQYFGPGTRLTVT.

Many counts were recorded for this clonotype. This rearrangement joins TRBV11-2 to TRBJ2-1, with 9 bases lining up with TRBD2. V dropped 8 bases and J dropped 1; count of bases not matched to a gene: 6. Germline-derived CDR1 and CDR2 are SGHAT and FQNNGV. This CDR3 is built from 15 residues. The CDR3 region has the DNA TGTGCCAGCGAAGCGGGAGGCCGGTCCTACAATGAGCAGTTCTTC. Protein: CASEAGGRSYNEQFF.

This clonotype has only one observation. The DNA is left out, because the CDR3 cannot be placed on it with certainty; the CDR3 is given as TCRdb lists it. The V and J genes are TRBV18 and TRBJ2-2. Germline assignment: CDR1 KGHSH and CDR2 LQKENI. Both ends counted, the CDR3 spans 15 residues. CDR3 sequence reads: CASSPFQNTGELFFF.